The present T cell receptor (beta chain) was sequenced within a study of blood T cell repertoires in COVID-19. Study background: Material from acute and convalescent COVID-19 was sourced from the United States, Italy and Spain.

TCRdb's table, derived via immunoSEQ multiplex PCR, lists solely in-frame clones and lacks some. This sample yields about 440,000 clones, of which approximately 88% are seen a single time; roughly 12% belongs to the top ten. With 2 bases removed from V and 0 bases from J, the gap between germline ends came to 8 bases. CDR3 length: 14 residues. Germline V gives CDR1 MNHEY, CDR2 SVGAGI. The clonotype comes from a woman aged 50 to 60 with COVID-19, enrolled during active disease. Sequences were obtained from peripheral blood. This rearrangement joins TRBV6-5 to TRBJ2-7; D call uncertain. The CDR3 loop reads CASSYGSVSYEQYF. Here the CDR3 DNA reads TGTGCCAGCAGTTACGGTTCGGTCTCCTACGAGCAGTACTTC.